The clone carrying this TCR beta chain is a singleton in its sample. Antigen specificity is unknown. The record originates from a study of long-term antiretroviral therapy in people with HIV. Across the whole study: The oldest samples precede the 2015 immediate-ART recommendation by about a decade.

The study, taken as a whole, reports: CDR3 length ranges were narrower in HIV repertoires than in controls.

immunoSEQ v3.0 was run at survey level. The study targeted 40,000-50,000 T-cell genomes per sample in sequencing. Method: immunoSEQ multiplex PCR; TCRdb's copy keeps in-frame clones and lacks some. The sample carries about 44,000 clones, about 96% recorded once. Trimming removed 5 bases from V and 1 base from J, with 9 bases in between. CDR3 length equals 13 residues. Germline V lookup: CDR1 MNHEY, CDR2 SVGAGI. This clonotype was obtained from a woman aged 45-65 years with HIV. This sample comprised unsorted PBMCs, obtained 3.7 years after starting antiretroviral therapy. V and J are TRBV6-5 and TRBJ2-7; TRBD1 or TRBD2 may be the D gene (5 bases each). CDR3 amino acids: CASSPGPSYEQYF. The CDR3 nucleotides read TGTGCCAGCAGTCCGGGACCATCCTACGAGCAGTACTTC.